This TCR beta chain was sequenced in a study of blood T cell repertoires in COVID-19 (dated by TCRdb to 2020 to 2022). Study-wide context: The collaborator samples originated in the United States, Italy and Spain and spanned the acute and convalescent phases of COVID-19. The repertoires were released in a freely available public database intended as a resource for research on the immune response to SARS-CoV-2. Deeply sampled blood TCRbeta repertoires from subjects exposed to, actively infected with, or recovered from COVID-19 were included in the dataset. Where available, HLA class I and class II types were taken from metadata supplied by the sample provider and were not determined by assay-based typing. The sample metadata nearly always contained a de-identified subject ID, COVID-19 status, age in years and sex. The material from the prospective study consisted of cDNA or gDNA derived from T cells, B-cell-depleted T cells, or PBMCs. The samples were drawn from two sources: the first 160 participants of the ongoing ImmuneRACE study, and over 1,000 subjects contributed by 6 global collaborators.

TCRbeta CDR3 regions were amplified from genomic DNA using the immunoSEQ Assay, a bias-controlled multiplex PCR. The original methods were these. The number of nucleated cells in each sample was estimated from the amplification of reference gene primers within the assay. To quantify the absolute abundance of each unique TCRbeta CDR3 rearrangement, sequence reads were collapsed and filtered. For each sample, productive Simpson clonality was calculated as the square root of Simpson's diversity index across productive rearrangements. In its TCRdb copy, this immuneACCESS table keeps in-frame sequences only and misses some clones. Where compared with another copy, unresolved V genes explain less than half of these, and the others have no known cause. V and J calls and clone size are as listed in that table; D and trimming were resolved from the DNA. The sample contains about 110,000 clones, around four fifths of them found a single time. 15% to 20% of the sample rests with the top ten.

Study-wide findings and limitations: The amount of clinical and demographic metadata varied by source and participant and was provided uncurated.

In the case of this clone: No antigen is known for it. Nothing much larger sits one base from this clone, and base qualities are not available.

CDR1 and CDR2 (LGHDT, YNNKEL) derive from the germline V gene (reference sequence). V lost 1 base and J lost 0 bases; the stretch between them is 8 bases long. Inclusive of the bounding cysteine and phenylalanine, the CDR3 is 15 residues long. The read is trimmed to its CDR3 DNA, 45 bases read in frame from base 1. Collaborating institutions collected whole blood in K2EDTA tubes following their own protocols. For TCRbeta analysis, collaborator samples were shipped as frozen whole blood, as isolated PBMCs, or as DNA extracted from either sample type. The V and J segments used are TRBV3-1 (or the pseudogene TRBV3-2) and TRBJ2-3; too little of a D gene remains to name it. The receptor's source is a woman aged 55-75 years with acute or convalescent COVID-19. The sequenced material came from peripheral blood. Here the CDR3 is given as CASSQGGTSTDTQYF. The DNA sequence reads TGTGCCAGCAGCCAAGGAGGAACTAGCACAGATACGCAGTATTTT.